This T cell receptor beta chain originates from a study of blood T cell repertoires in COVID-19. Background on the study: PBMCs, B-cell-depleted T cells, or T cells were the source of the cDNA or gDNA that made up the material.

Sequenced by immunoSEQ multiplex PCR; TCRdb stores in-frame clones only, minus some. The data hold tens of thousands of clones, with 75% to 90% observed a single time. V lost 7 bases, J lost 5 bases, and 14 bases lay in between. Germline CDR1 LNHDA, CDR2 SQIVND (reference sequence). The CDR3 sequence is 13 residues long. The chain joins TRBV19 to TRBJ1-1; a weak D match, TRBD1 (5 bases). This receptor was obtained from a woman in her sixties with COVID-19, enrolled during active disease. Sequencing used peripheral blood. The chain's CDR3 is CASNRQGGTEAFF. CDR3 nucleotide sequence: TGTGCCAGTAATCGTCAGGGAGGGACTGAAGCTTTCTTT.